This T cell receptor beta chain was identified in a study of siplizumab effects on memory and regulatory T cells. The table came from immunoSEQ multiplex PCR; TCRdb's copy has only in-frame clones and leaves some out. The sample holds over 100,000 clones, 92% seen once. Germline assignment: CDR1 SGHRS and CDR2 YFSETQ. The CDR3 sequence is 14 residues long. Trimming stripped 3 bases from V and 0 bases from J, with 6 bases between. Sequenced material: Tregs sorted from blood. The chain recombines TRBV5-1 with TRBJ2-2, with no clear D. This TCR was recovered from a human donor in good health. For the CDR3, the DNA is TGCGCCAGCAGCTGGCCTTCGAACACCGGGGAGCTGTTTTTT. Its protein is CASSWPSNTGELFF.